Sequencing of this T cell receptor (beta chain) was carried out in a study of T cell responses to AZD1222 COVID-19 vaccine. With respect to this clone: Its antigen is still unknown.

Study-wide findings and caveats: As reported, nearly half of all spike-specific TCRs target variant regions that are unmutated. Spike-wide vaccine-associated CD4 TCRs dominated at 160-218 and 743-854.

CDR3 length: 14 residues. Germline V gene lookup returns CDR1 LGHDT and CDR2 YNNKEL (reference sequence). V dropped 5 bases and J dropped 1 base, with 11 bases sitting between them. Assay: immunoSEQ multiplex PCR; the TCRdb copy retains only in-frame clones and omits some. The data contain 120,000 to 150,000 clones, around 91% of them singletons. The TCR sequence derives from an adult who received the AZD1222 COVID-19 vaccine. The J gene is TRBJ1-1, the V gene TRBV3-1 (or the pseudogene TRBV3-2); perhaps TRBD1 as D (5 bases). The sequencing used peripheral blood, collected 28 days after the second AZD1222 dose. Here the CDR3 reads CASSTGTANTEAFF. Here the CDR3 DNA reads TGTGCCAGCAGCACCGGGACGGCGAACACTGAAGCTTTCTTT.